The entry below gives a single TCR beta chain sequence along with its context. Relapsing-remitting disease, either stable or active, was present in the treatment-naive patients who were the multiple sclerosis controls. Trimming left V 1 base short and J 5 bases short, with 11 bases between. The CDR3 is 13 residues long. CDR1 is GTSNPN and CDR2 is SVGIG in the germline V gene (reference sequence). This sample is part of a study of CD8 T cells in Susac syndrome. When the RNA was reverse transcribed, random hexamers were used with an input of roughly 0.45 to 1 ug. Amplification of TCR beta CDR3 used immunoSEQ multiplex PCR across 54 Vbeta and 13 Jbeta. TCRdb ran MiXCR on the immunoSEQ multiplex PCR reads and lists one entry per CDR3 protein. The table shows approximately 300,000 distinct CDR3 sequences, with about nine tenths occurring only once.

The sequencing sample was made of CD8+ T cells from PBMCs. The chain uses TRBV30 and TRBJ1-2, with D possibly TRBD1 on 5 matching bases. This clonotype was obtained from a human donor with multiple sclerosis. CDR3 loop: CAWSDQGLYGYTF. The CDR3 DNA is TGTGCCTGGAGTGACCAGGGCCTTTATGGCTACACCTTC. Together with reference TRBV30 and TRBJ1-2, the CDR3 gives the full variable domain: SQTIHQWPATLVQPVGSPLSLECTVEGTSNPNLYWYRQAAGRGLQLLFYSVGIGQISSEVPQNLSASRPQDRQFILSSKKLLLSDSGFYLCAWSDQGLYGYTFGSGTRLTVV.